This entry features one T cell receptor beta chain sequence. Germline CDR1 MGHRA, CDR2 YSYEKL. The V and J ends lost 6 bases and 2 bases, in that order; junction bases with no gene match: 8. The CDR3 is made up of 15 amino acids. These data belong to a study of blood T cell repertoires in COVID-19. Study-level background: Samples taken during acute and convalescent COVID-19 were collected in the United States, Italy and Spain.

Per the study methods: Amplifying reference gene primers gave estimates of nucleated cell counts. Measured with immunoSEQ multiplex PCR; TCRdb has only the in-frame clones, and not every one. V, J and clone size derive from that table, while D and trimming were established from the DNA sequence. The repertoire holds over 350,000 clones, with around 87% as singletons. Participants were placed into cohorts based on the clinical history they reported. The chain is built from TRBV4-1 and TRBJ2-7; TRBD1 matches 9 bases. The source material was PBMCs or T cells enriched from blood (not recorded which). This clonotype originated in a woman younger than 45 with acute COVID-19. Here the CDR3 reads CASSRAGQGTYEQYF. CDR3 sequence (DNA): TGCGCCAGCAGTCGGGCGGGACAGGGCACCTACGAGCAGTACTTC.